The sequence of this TCR beta chain was determined in a study of control samples from healthy donors and cancer patients (dated by TCRdb to the early 2020s). Library preparation was by the immunoSEQ multiplex PCR assay. TCRdb re-hosts the immuneACCESS table, in-frame sequences only. Its copies lack some clones; in the studies checked, an unresolved V gene accounts for under half of them, and the cause for the rest is not known. The sample table lists over 100,000 clones, about nine tenths of them with a count of one. Less than 7% of the sample belongs to the ten largest clones. The CDR3 spans 16 residues, from the cysteine through the phenylalanine. Left in the record is the CDR3 DNA by itself, 48 bases read in frame from the first base. The germline V gene (reference sequence) gives CDR1 as LNHDA and CDR2 as SQIVND. V is cut by 7 bases and J by 2 bases, and the space between the germline ends is 18 bases.

This clone was detected once. Its recognized antigen is unknown. Per-base qualities were not stored, and no clone one base away is much larger. Sequencing input: blood. This sequence uses TRBV19 and TRBJ1-3; 5 matching bases give a weak D call of TRBD1. The receptor comes from a man in his late teens or twenties in good health. In nucleotide form, the sequence is TGTGCCAGTACCCCCAACAGCCTCAGGGCTGGAAACACCATATATTTT. It codes for CASTPNSLRAGNTIYF.